This T cell receptor beta chain was captured by sequencing in a study of cytomegalovirus exposure and HLA in healthy donors. This CDR3 is built from 16 residues. Trimming shortened V by 9 bases and J by 0 bases, and 21 bases separated the two germline ends. Per the germline V gene, CDR1 is SGHRS and CDR2 is YFSETQ. Primers included in the PCR were 60 Vbeta and 13 Jbeta primers. Clones were sequenced by immunoSEQ multiplex PCR, and TCRdb holds only the in-frame ones, with some missing. This sample has 200,000 to 250,000 clones, with approximately 80% found just once. A few counts support this clone. The chain links TRBV5-1 to TRBJ1-1; no reliable D call. The TCR sequence derives from a woman in her thirties or forties in good health and CMV-seronegative. The sample comprised PBMCs. The DNA of the CDR3 is TGCGCCACGAAAGAGGGTGTTCAGGTCATGAACACTGAAGCTTTCTTT. Its translation is CATKEGVQVMNTEAFF.